The present T cell receptor (beta chain) was sequenced within a study of blood T cell repertoires in COVID-19. Study information: T cells, B-cell-depleted T cells, or PBMCs supplied cDNA or gDNA.

The repertoire was sequenced with immunoSEQ multiplex PCR; TCRdb's copy has only in-frame clones and lacks some. This sample has about 170,000 clones, with about 83% found just once. This CDR3 is built from 18 residues. This sequence joins TRBV21-1 and TRBJ2-3; the table calls TRBD2, which could not be checked here. TRBV21-1 constitutes a pseudogene. The TCR comes from a woman older than 75 with COVID-19, enrolled during active disease. Sequencing was carried out using peripheral blood. The chain's CDR3 is CASSGPQGLAGGTDTQYF. CDR3 nucleotides: TGTGCCAGCAGCGGCCCTCAGGGACTAGCGGGAGGCACAGATACGCAGTATTTT.